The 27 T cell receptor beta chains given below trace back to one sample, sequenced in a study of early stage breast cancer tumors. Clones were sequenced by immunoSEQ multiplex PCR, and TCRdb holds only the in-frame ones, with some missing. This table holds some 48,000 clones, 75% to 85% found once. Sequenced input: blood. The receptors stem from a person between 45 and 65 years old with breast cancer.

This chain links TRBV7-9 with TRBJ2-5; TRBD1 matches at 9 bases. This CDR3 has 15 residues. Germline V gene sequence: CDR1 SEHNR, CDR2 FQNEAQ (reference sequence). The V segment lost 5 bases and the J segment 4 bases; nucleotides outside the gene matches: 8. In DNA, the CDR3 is TGTGCCAGCAGCACCCGACAGGGGGGGGGAGAGACCCAGTACTTC. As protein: CASSTRQGGGETQYF.

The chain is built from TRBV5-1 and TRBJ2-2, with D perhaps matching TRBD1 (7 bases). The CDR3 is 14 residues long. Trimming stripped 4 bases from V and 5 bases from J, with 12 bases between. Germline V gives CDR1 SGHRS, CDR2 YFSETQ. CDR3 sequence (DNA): TGCGCCAGCAGCGGGTCAGGGGGGACCGGGGAGCTGTTTTTT. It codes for CASSGSGGTGELFF.

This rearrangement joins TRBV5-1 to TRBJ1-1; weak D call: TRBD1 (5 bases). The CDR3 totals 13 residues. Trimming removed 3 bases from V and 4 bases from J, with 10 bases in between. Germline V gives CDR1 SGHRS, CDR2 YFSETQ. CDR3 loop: CASSSTQGTEAFF. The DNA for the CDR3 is TGCGCCAGCAGCTCTACCCAGGGCACTGAAGCTTTCTTT.

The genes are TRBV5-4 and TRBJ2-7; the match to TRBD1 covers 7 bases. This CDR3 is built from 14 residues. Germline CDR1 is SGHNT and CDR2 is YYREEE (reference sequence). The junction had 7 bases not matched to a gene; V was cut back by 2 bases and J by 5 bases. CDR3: CASSFELDRNEQYF. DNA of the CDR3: TGTGCCAGCAGCTTTGAGTTGGACAGGAACGAGCAGTACTTC.

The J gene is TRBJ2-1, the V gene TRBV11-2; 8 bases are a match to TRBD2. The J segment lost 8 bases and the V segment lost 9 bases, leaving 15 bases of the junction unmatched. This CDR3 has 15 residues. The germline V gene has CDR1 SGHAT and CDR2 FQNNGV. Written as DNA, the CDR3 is TGTGCCAGTAGAGTTACCGGGACTAGAGGGGATGAGCAGTTCTTC. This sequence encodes CASRVTGTRGDEQFF.

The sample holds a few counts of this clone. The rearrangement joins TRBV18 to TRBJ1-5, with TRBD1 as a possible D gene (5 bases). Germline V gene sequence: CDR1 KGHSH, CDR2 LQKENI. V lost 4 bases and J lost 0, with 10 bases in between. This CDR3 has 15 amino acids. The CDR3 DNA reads TGTGCCAGCTCACGGGCAGGGAATAGCAATCAGCCCCAGCATTTT. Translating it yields CASSRAGNSNQPQHF.

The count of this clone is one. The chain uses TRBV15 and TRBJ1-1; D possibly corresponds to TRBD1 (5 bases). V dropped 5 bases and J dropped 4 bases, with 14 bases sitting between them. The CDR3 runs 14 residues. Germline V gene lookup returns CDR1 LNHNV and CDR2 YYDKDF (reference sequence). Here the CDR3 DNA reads TGTGCCACCAGCCCGGCGGCAGGGCCCACTGAAGCTTTCTTT. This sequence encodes CATSPAAGPTEAFF.

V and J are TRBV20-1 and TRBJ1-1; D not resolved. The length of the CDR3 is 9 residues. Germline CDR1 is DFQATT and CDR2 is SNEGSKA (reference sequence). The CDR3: CSVYLWTFF. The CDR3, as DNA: TGCAGCGTTTACTTGTGGACTTTCTTT.

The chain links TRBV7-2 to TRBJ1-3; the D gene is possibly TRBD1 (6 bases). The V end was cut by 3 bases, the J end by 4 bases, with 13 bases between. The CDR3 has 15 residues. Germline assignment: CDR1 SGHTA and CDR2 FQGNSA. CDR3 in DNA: TGTGCCAGCAGCTTTAGGGGGTCGGGAGGAAACACCATATATTTT. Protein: CASSFRGSGGNTIYF.

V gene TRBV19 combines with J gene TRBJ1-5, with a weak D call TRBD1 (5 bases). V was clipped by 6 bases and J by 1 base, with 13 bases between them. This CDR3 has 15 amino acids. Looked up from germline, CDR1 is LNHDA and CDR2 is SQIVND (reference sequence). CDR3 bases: TGTGCCAGTAGCAACTTCGCAGGGAGCAATCAGCCCCAGCATTTT. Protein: CASSNFAGSNQPQHF.

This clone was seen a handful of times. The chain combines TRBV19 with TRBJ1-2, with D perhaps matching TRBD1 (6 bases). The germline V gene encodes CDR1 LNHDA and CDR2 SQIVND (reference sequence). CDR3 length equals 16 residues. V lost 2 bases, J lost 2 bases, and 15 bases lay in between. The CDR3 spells CASSIIRGRGNYGYTF. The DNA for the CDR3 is TGTGCCAGTAGTATAATTAGGGGCAGGGGCAACTATGGCTACACCTTC.

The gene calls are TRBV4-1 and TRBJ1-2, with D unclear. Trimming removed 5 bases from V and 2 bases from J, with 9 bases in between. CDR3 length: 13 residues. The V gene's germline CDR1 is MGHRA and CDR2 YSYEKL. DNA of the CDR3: TGCGCCAGCAGCGACAACTACAACTATGGCTACACCTTC. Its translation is CASSDNYNYGYTF.

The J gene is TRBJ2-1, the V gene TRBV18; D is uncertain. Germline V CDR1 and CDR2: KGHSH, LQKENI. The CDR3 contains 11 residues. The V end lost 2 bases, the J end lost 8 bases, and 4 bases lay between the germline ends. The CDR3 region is CASSPSHEQFF. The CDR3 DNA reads TGTGCCAGCTCACCATCCCATGAGCAGTTCTTC.

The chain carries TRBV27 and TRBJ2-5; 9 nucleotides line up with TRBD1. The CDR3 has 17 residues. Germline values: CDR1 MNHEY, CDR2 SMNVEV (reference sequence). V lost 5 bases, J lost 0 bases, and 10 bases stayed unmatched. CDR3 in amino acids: CASSAGQGIGYQETQYF. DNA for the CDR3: TGTGCCAGCAGTGCGGGACAGGGTATAGGGTACCAAGAGACCCAGTACTTC.

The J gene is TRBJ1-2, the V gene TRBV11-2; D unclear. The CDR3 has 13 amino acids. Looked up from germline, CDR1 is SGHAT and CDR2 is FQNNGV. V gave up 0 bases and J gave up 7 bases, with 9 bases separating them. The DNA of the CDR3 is TGTGCCAGCAGCTTAGATCCCGCAAGTGGCTACACCTTC. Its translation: CASSLDPASGYTF.

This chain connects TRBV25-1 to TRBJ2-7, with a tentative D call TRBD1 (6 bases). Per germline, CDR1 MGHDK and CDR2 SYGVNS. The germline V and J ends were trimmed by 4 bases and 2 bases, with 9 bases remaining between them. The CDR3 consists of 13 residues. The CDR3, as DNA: TGTGCCAGCAGTGGGACAGTAACCTACGAGCAGTACTTC. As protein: CASSGTVTYEQYF.

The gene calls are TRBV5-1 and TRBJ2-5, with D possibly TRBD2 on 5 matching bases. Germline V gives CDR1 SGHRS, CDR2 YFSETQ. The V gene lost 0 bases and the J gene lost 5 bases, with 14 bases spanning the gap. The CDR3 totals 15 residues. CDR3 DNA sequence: TGCGCCAGCAGCTTGGATCAGCTCAGAGGGGAGACCCAGTACTTC. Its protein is CASSLDQLRGETQYF.

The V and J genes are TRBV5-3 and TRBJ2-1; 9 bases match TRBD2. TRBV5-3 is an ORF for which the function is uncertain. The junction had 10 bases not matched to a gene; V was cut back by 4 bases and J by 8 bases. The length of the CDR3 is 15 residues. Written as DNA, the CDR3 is TGTGCCAGAAGCCCAGCGAGGACTAGCGTGGATGAGCAGTTCTTC. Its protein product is CARSPARTSVDEQFF.

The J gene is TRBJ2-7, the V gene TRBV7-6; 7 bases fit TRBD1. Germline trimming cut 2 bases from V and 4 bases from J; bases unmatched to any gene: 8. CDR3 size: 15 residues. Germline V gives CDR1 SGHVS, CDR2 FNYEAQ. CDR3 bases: TGTGCCAGCAGCTTATTGGCAGGGGGTAGGTACGAGCAGTACTTC. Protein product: CASSLLAGGRYEQYF.

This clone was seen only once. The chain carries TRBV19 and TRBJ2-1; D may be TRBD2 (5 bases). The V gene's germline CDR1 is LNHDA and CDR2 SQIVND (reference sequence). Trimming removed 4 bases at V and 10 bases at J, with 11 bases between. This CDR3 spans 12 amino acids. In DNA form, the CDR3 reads TGTGCCAGTAGTACTCGCGGGCCGGAGCAGTTCTTC. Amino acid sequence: CASSTRGPEQFF. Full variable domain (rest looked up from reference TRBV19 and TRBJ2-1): DGGITQSPKYLFRKEGQNVTLSCEQNLNHDAMYWYRQDPGQGLRLIYYSQIVNDFQKGDIAEGYSVSREKKESFPLTVTSAQKNPTAFYLCASSTRGPEQFFGPGTRLTVL.

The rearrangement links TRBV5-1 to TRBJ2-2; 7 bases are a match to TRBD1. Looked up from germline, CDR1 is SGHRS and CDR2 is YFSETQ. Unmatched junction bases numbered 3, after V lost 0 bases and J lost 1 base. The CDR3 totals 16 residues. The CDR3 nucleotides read TGCGCCAGCAGCTTGGTGTGGACAGGGAACACCGGGGAGCTGTTTTTT. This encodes CASSLVWTGNTGELFF. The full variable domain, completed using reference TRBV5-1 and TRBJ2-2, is KAGVTQTPRYLIKTRGQQVTLSCSPISGHRSVSWYQQTPGQGLQFLFEYFSETQRNKGNFPGRFSGRQFSNSRSEMNVSTLELGDSALYLCASSLVWTGNTGELFFGEGSRLTVL.

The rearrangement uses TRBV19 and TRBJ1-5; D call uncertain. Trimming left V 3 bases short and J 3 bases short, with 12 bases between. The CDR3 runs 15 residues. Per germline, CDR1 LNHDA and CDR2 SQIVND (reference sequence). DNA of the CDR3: TGTGCCAGTAGTATTAATGACGGTCTCAATCAGCCCCAGCATTTT. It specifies CASSINDGLNQPQHF.

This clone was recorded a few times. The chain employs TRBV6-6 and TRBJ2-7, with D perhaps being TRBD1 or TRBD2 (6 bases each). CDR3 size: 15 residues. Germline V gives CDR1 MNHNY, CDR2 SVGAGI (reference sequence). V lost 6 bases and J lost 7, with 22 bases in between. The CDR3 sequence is CASSARRGARGEQYF. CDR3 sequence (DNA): TGTGCCAGCAGCGCGCGGAGGGGGGCAAGGGGAGAGCAGTACTTC.

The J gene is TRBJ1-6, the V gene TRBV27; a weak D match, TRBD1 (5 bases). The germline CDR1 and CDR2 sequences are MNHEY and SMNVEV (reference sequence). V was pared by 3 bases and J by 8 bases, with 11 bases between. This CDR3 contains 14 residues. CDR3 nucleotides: TGTGCCAGCAGTTTGGGAGGGGTAGATTCACCCCTCCACTTT. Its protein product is CASSLGGVDSPLHF.

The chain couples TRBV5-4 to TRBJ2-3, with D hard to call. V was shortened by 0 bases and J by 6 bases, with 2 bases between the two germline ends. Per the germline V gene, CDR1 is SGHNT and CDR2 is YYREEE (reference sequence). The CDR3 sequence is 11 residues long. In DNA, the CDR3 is TGTGCCAGCAGCTTGGGGGATACGCAGTATTTT. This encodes CASSLGDTQYF.

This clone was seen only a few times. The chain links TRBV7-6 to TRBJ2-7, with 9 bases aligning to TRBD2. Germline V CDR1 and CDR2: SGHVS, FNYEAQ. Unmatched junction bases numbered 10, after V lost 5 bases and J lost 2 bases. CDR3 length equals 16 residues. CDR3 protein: CASSAVSGSLPYEQYF. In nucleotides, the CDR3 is TGTGCCAGCAGCGCGGTTAGCGGGAGTCTTCCCTACGAGCAGTACTTC.

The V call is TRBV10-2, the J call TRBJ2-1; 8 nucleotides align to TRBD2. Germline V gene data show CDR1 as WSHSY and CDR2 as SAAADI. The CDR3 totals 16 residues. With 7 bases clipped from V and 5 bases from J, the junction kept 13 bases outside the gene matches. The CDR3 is CASTGQRGPPNNEQFF. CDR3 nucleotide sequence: TGCGCCAGCACTGGACAGCGGGGGCCTCCCAACAATGAGCAGTTCTTC.